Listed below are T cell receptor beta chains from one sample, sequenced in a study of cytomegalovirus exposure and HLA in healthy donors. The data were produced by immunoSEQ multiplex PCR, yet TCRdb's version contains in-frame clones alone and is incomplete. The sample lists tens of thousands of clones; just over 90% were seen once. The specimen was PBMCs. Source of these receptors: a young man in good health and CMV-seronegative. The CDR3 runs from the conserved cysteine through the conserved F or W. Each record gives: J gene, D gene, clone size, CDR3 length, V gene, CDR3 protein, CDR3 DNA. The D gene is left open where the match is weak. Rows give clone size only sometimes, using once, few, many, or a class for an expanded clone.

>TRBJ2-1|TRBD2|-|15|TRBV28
CASGGLAGLGNEQFF
TGTGCCAGCGGGGGACTAGCGGGATTGGGGAATGAGCAGTTCTTC
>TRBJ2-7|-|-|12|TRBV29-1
CSVAEGVSEQYF
TGCAGCGTTGCCGAAGGGGTGAGCGAGCAGTACTTC
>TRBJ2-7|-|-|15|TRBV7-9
CASSAFGQSLYEQYF
TGTGCCAGCAGCGCATTTGGACAGAGCCTTTACGAGCAGTACTTC
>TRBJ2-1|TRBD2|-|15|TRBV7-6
CASSSQPPGGNEQFF
TGTGCCAGCAGCTCCCAGCCCCCGGGGGGCAATGAGCAGTTCTTC
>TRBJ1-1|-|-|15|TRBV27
CASWGTLDLNTEAFF
TGTGCCAGTTGGGGGACTCTGGACCTCAACACTGAAGCTTTCTTT
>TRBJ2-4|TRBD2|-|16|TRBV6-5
CASSYSVTSGENIQYF
TGTGCCAGCAGTTACTCGGTTACTAGCGGGGAAAACATTCAGTACTTC
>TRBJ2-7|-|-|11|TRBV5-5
CASSFLYEQYF
TGTGCCAGCAGCTTCCTGTACGAGCAGTACTTC
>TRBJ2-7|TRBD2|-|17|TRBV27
CASSLLRGSGAKVEQYF
TGTGCCAGCAGTTTATTACGAGGGAGCGGGGCTAAGGTCGAGCAGTACTTC
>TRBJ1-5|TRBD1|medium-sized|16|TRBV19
CASSIQSGQYNQPQHF
TGTGCCAGTAGTATCCAGTCGGGACAGTACAATCAGCCCCAGCATTTT
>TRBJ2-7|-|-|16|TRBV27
CASSLGADRLYYEQYF
TGTGCCAGCAGTTTAGGGGCAGATCGTTTATACTACGAGCAGTACTTC
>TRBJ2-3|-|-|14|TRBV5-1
CASSRGTSTDTQYF
TGCGCCAGCAGCCGGGGGACTAGCACAGATACGCAGTATTTT
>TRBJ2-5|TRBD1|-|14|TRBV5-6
CASSSGGLSETQYF
TGTGCCAGCAGCTCAGGGGGCCTCAGTGAGACCCAGTACTTC
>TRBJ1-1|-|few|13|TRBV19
CASRLQGETEAFF
TGTGCCAGTAGACTCCAGGGTGAGACTGAAGCTTTCTTT
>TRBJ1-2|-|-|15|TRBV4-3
CASSQTGSGYYGYTF
TGCGCCAGCAGCCAAACAGGGTCTGGGTACTATGGCTACACCTTC
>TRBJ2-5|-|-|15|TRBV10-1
CASKTPGGLEETQYF
TGCGCCAGCAAAACACCCGGAGGGTTGGAGGAGACCCAGTACTTC
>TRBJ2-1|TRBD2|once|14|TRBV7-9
CASNRLAGYNEQFF
TGTGCCAGCAATAGGCTAGCGGGCTACAATGAGCAGTTCTTC
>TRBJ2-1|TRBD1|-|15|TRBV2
CASSADRVAYNEQFF
TGTGCCAGCAGTGCGGACAGGGTCGCCTACAATGAGCAGTTCTTC
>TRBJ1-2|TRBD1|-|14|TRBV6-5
CASSYTRQGAGYTF
TGTGCCAGCAGTTACACTCGCCAGGGGGCTGGCTACACCTTC
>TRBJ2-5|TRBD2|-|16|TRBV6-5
CASSYSGTSVPETQYF
TGTGCCAGCAGTTACTCCGGGACTAGCGTTCCGGAGACCCAGTACTTC
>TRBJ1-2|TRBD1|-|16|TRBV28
CASSSPWTGMDYGYTF
TGTGCCAGCAGTTCCCCGTGGACAGGGATGGACTATGGCTACACCTTC
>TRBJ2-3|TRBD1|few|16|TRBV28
CASSFPTGMSTDTQYF
TGTGCCAGCAGTTTCCCGACAGGGATGAGCACAGATACGCAGTATTTT
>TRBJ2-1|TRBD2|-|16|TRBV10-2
CASNTGTSRIVDEQFF
TGCGCCAGCAATACCGGGACTAGCCGTATTGTCGATGAGCAGTTCTTC
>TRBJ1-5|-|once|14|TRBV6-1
CASTERLAGSPQHF
TGTGCCAGCACGGAACGCTTGGCGGGGTCGCCCCAGCATTTT
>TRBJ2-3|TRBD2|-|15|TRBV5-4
CASSLDGTRTDTQYF
TGTGCCAGCAGCTTGGACGGGACTAGGACAGATACGCAGTATTTT
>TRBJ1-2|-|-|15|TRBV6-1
CASSEESEFRYGYTF
TGTGCCAGCAGTGAAGAGTCAGAATTTCGCTATGGCTACACCTTC
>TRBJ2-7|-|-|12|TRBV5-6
CASSLWEDEQYF
TGTGCCAGCAGCTTGTGGGAGGATGAGCAGTACTTC
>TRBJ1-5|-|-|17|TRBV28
CASSSHHGRVGNQPQHF
TGTGCCAGCAGTTCCCACCACGGCAGGGTAGGCAATCAGCCCCAGCATTTT
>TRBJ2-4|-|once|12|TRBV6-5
CASSYDGNIQYF
TGTGCCAGCAGTTACGACGGGAACATTCAGTACTTC
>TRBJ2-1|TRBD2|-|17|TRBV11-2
CASSLEGGLAGGPKQFF
TGTGCCAGCAGCTTAGAGGGGGGACTAGCGGGAGGGCCGAAGCAGTTCTTC
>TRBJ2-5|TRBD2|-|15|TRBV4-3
CASSHSGEYQETQYF
TGCGCCAGCAGCCACAGCGGGGAATACCAAGAGACCCAGTACTTC
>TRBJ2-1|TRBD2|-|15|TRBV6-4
CASSDSRTGGPGQFF
TGTGCCAGCAGTGACTCGAGGACGGGAGGGCCAGGGCAGTTCTTC
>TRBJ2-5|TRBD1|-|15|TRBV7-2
CASSLFGQGAETQYF
TGTGCCAGCAGCTTATTCGGACAGGGGGCCGAGACCCAGTACTTC
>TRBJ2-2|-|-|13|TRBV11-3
CASSSSGTGELFF
TGTGCCAGCAGCTCTTCGGGCACCGGGGAGCTGTTTTTT
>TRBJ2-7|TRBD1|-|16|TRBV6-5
CASSYHRDRASYEQYF
TGTGCCAGCAGTTACCACCGGGACAGGGCTTCCTACGAGCAGTACTTC
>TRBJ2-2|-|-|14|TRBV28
CASSSGSRIGELFF
TGTGCCAGCAGTTCCGGGAGCCGGATCGGGGAGCTGTTTTTT
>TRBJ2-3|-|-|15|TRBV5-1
CASSLESGSPDTQYF
TGCGCCAGCAGCTTGGAATCTGGTAGCCCAGATACGCAGTATTTT
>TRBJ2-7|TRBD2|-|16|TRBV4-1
CASSQDKTSGTIEQYF
TGCGCCAGCAGCCAAGATAAGACTAGCGGGACCATCGAGCAGTACTTC
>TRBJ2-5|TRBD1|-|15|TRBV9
CASSPEDRGPGTQYF
TGTGCCAGCAGCCCGGAGGACAGGGGGCCGGGAACCCAGTACTTC
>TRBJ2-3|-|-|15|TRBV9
CASSDGGGSSDTQYF
TGTGCCAGCAGCGATGGGGGAGGTTCTTCAGATACGCAGTATTTT
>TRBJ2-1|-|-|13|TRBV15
CATSSRRGNEQFF
TGTGCCACCAGCTCGAGGAGGGGAAATGAGCAGTTCTTC
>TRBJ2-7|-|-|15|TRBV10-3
CAISDPSDSIYEQYF
TGTGCCATCAGCGATCCGTCAGATTCCATATACGAGCAGTACTTC
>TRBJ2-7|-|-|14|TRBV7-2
CASSLDGGPGEQYF
TGTGCCAGCAGCTTAGACGGTGGTCCCGGCGAGCAGTACTTC
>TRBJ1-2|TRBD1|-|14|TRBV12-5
CTSGFSGTDYGYTF
TGTACTAGTGGTTTCAGTGGGACAGACTATGGCTACACCTTC
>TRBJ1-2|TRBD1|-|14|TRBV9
CASSAGQGDYGYTF
TGTGCCAGCAGCGCAGGACAGGGTGACTATGGCTACACCTTC
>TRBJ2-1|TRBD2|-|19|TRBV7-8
CASSSPPLAGRLSYNEQFF
TGTGCCAGCAGCTCCCCCCCGTTAGCGGGTAGGCTCTCCTACAATGAGCAGTTCTTC
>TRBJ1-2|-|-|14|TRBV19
CASSTAARNYGYTF
TGTGCCAGTAGTACGGCGGCACGAAACTATGGCTACACCTTC
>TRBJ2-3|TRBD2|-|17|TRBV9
CASSVDVGTSGRDTQYF
TGTGCCAGCAGCGTAGACGTCGGGACTAGCGGGAGAGATACGCAGTATTTT
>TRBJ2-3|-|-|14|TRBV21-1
CASSLDPYTDTQYF
TGTGCCAGCAGCCTAGACCCTTACACAGATACGCAGTATTTT
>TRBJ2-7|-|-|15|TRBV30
CAWRPRTVGRHEQYF
TGTGCCTGGAGACCTCGGACGGTGGGGAGGCACGAGCAGTACTTC
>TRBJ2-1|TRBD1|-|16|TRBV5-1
CASSLALGQANNEQFF
TGCGCCAGCAGCTTGGCGCTCGGACAGGCAAACAATGAGCAGTTCTTC
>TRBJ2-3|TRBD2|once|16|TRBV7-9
CASSGVSGRRTDTQYF
TGTGCCAGCAGCGGTGTCAGCGGGAGGCGCACAGATACGCAGTATTTT
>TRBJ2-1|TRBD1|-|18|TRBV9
CASSGGQGHAQSYNEQFF
TGTGCCAGCAGCGGGGGACAGGGACACGCACAGTCTTACAATGAGCAGTTCTTC
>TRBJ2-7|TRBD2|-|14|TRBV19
CASTITSGSYEQYF
TGTGCCAGTACCATCACTAGCGGCTCCTACGAGCAGTACTTC
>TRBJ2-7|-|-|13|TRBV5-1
CASSTGTSYEQYF
TGCGCCAGCAGCACGGGGACTTCCTACGAGCAGTACTTC
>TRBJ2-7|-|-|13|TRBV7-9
CASSLQGLYEQYF
TGTGCCAGCAGCTTACAGGGTCTCTACGAGCAGTACTTC
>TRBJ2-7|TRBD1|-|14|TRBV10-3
CAISESRDSYEQYF
TGTGCCATCAGTGAGTCCCGGGACAGCTACGAGCAGTACTTC
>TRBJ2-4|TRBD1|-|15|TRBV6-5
CASSPTTGNKNIQYF
TGTGCCAGCAGTCCCACGACAGGGAACAAAAACATTCAGTACTTC
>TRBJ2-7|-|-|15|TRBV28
CASSTGGQSSYEQYF
TGTGCCAGCAGCACTGGGGGCCAGAGCTCCTACGAGCAGTACTTC